These T cell receptor beta chains were read from a single sample in a study of shared clonotypes between healthy human individuals. Method: immunoSEQ multiplex PCR; TCRdb's copy keeps in-frame clones and lacks some. The sample records over a million clones, roughly 96% being singletons. Sequences were obtained from naive CD4+ T cells sorted from blood. The receptors here all came from a young man in good health. CDR3s leave out the opening cysteine and the closing phenylalanine or tryptophan.

>TRBV6-1
ASSFNQPQH
>TRBV18
ASSTTQVAGLEAF
>TRBV18
ASGTDRGVIYEQY
>TRBV13
ASSGDPGDTEAF
>TRBV2
ASRQARHTGELF
>TRBV5-1
ASSETSGRLSYEQY
>TRBV5-4
ASSLWGSDTQY
>TRBV7-3
ASSLKSGTEAF
>TRBV6-5
ASRQGVAYNEQF
>TRBV4-1
ASTLGQLLGSNYGYT
>TRBV27
ASSSPIQDPNNEQF
>TRBV5-4
ASSLAGLQETQY
>TRBV18
ASSRQTGHYGYT
>TRBV7-9
AIYEVAGGPNTGELF
>TRBV6-5
ASSYGGANEKLF
>TRBV6-5
ASAGEKIAYNEQF